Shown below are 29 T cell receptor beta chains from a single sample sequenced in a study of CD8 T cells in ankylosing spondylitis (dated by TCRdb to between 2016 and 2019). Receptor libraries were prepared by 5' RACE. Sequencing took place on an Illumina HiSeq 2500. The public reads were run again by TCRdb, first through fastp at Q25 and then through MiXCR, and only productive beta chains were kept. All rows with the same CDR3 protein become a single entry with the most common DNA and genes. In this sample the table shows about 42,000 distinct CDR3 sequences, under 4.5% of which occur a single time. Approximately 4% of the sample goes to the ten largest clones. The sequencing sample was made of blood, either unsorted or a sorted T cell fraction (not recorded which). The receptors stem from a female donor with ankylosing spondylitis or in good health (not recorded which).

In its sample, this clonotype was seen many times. CDR3 amino acids: CASSVAIDTRPGNTIYF. The CDR3 nucleotides are TGTGCCAGCAGCGTAGCAATTGACACGCGCCCGGGAAACACCATATATTTT. The V gene is TRBV9, the J gene TRBJ1-3; D remains ambiguous. Germline assignment: CDR1 SGDLS and CDR2 YYNGEE. The CDR3 covers 17 residues. V was cut by 0 bases and J by 4 bases, with 17 bases left in between.

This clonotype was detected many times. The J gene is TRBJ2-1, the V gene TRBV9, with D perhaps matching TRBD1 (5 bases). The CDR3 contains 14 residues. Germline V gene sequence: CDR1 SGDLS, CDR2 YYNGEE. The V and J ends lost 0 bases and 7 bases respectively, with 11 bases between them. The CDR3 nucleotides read TGTGCCAGCAGCGTAGCTACTCAGGGTAATGAGCAGTTCTTC. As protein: CASSVATQGNEQFF.

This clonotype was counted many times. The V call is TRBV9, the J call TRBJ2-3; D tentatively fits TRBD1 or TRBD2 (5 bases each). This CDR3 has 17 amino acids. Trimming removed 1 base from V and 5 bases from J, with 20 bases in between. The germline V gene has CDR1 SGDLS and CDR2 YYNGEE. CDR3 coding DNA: TGTGCCAGCAGCGTAAGTTCTAGAGGGCAAAGGGGAGATACGCAGTATTTT. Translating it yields CASSVSSRGQRGDTQYF.

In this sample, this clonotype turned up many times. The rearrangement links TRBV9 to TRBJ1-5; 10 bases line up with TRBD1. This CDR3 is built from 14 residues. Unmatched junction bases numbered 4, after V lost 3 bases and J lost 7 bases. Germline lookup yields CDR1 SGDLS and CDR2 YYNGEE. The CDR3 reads CASSAGTGDQPQHF. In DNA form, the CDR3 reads TGTGCCAGCAGCGCCGGGACAGGGGACCAGCCCCAGCATTTT. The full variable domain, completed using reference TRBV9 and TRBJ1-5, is DSGVTQTPKHLITATGQRVTLRCSPRSGDLSVYWYQQSLDQGLQFLIQYYNGEERAKGNILERFSAQQFPDLHSELNLSSLELGDSALYFCASSAGTGDQPQHFGDGTRLSIL.

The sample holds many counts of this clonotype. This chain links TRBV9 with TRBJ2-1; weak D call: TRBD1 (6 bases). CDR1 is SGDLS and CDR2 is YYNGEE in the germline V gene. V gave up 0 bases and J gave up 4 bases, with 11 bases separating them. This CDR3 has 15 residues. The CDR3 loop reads CASSVAAGEYNEQFF. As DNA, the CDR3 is TGTGCCAGCAGCGTAGCGGCAGGGGAGTACAATGAGCAGTTCTTC.

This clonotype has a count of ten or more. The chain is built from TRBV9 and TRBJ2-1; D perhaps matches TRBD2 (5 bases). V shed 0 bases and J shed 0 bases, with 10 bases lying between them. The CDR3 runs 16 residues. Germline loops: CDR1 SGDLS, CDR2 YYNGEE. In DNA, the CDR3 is TGTGCCAGCAGCGTAGGTTTAGGGAGCTCCTACAATGAGCAGTTCTTC. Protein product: CASSVGLGSSYNEQFF. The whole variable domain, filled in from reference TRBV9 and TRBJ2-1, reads DSGVTQTPKHLITATGQRVTLRCSPRSGDLSVYWYQQSLDQGLQFLIQYYNGEERAKGNILERFSAQQFPDLHSELNLSSLELGDSALYFCASSVGLGSSYNEQFFGPGTRLTVL.

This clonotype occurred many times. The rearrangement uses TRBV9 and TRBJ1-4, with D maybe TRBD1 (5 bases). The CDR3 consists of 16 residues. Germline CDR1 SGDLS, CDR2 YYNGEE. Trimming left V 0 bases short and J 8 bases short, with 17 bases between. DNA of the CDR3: TGTGCCAGCAGCGTAGCCGAGGGGCGCGTTGGAGAAAAACTGTTTTTT. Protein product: CASSVAEGRVGEKLFF. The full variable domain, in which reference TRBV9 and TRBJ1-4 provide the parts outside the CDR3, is DSGVTQTPKHLITATGQRVTLRCSPRSGDLSVYWYQQSLDQGLQFLIQYYNGEERAKGNILERFSAQQFPDLHSELNLSSLELGDSALYFCASSVAEGRVGEKLFFGSGTQLSVL.

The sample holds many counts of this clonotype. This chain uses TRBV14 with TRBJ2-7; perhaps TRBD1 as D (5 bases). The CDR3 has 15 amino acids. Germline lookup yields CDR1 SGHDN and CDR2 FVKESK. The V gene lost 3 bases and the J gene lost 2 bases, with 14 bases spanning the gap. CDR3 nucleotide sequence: TGTGCCAGCAGCCAGCCGGACACCTTAACCTACGAGCAGTACTTC. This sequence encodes CASSQPDTLTYEQYF.

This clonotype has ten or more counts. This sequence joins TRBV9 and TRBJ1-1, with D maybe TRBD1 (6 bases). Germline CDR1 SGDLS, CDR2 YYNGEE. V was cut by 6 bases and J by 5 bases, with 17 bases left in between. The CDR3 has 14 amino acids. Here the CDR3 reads CASTSTGLPTEAFF. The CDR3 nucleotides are TGTGCCAGCACCTCCACAGGGCTACCTACTGAAGCTTTCTTT. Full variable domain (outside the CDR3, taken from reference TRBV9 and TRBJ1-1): DSGVTQTPKHLITATGQRVTLRCSPRSGDLSVYWYQQSLDQGLQFLIQYYNGEERAKGNILERFSAQQFPDLHSELNLSSLELGDSALYFCASTSTGLPTEAFFGQGTRLTVV.

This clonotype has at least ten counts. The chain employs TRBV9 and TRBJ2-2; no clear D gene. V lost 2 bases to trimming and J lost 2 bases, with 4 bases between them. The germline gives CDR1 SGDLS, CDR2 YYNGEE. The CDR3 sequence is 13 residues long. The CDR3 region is CASSVTNTGELFF. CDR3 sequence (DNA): TGTGCCAGCAGCGTTACCAACACCGGGGAGCTGTTTTTT. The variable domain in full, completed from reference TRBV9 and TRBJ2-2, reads DSGVTQTPKHLITATGQRVTLRCSPRSGDLSVYWYQQSLDQGLQFLIQYYNGEERAKGNILERFSAQQFPDLHSELNLSSLELGDSALYFCASSVTNTGELFFGEGSRLTVL.

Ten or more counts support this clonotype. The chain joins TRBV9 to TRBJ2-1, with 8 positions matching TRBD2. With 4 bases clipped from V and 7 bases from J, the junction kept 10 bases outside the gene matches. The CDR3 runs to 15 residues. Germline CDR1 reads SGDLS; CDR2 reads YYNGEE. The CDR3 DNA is TGTGCCAGCAGCTCGCGGGGGGCCACGAAAAATGAGCAGTTCTTC. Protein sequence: CASSSRGATKNEQFF.

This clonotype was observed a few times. In nucleotides, the CDR3 is TGTGCCAGCAGCGAAAGTCTAGGGGCGGAGGAGACCCAGTACTTC. Translation: CASSESLGAEETQYF. The V call is TRBV9, the J call TRBJ2-5, with D perhaps TRBD1 (5 bases). CDR1 and CDR2 from the germline V gene are SGDLS and YYNGEE. The CDR3 runs 15 residues. Trimming cost V 3 bases and J 5 bases, with 17 bases left between them. Full variable domain (remainder filled in from reference TRBV9 and TRBJ2-5): DSGVTQTPKHLITATGQRVTLRCSPRSGDLSVYWYQQSLDQGLQFLIQYYNGEERAKGNILERFSAQQFPDLHSELNLSSLELGDSALYFCASSESLGAEETQYFGPGTRLLVL.

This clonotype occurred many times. CDR3 DNA sequence: TGTGCCAGCAGCGTAGTGGCGGGGGGCGGTGGTGAGCAGTTCTTC. This translates into CASSVVAGGGGEQFF. The chain joins TRBV9 to TRBJ2-1, with TRBD2 matching 8 bases. CDR3 length: 15 amino acids. From germline, CDR1 is SGDLS and CDR2 YYNGEE. Trimming at V came to 0 bases and at J to 9 bases, leaving 8 bases not matched to a gene.

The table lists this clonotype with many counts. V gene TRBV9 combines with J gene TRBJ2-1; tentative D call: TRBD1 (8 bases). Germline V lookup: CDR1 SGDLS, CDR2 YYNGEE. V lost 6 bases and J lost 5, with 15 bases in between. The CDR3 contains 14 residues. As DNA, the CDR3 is TGTGCCAGCACCCAAGCGGGACAGGACAATGAGCAGTTCTTC. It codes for CASTQAGQDNEQFF.

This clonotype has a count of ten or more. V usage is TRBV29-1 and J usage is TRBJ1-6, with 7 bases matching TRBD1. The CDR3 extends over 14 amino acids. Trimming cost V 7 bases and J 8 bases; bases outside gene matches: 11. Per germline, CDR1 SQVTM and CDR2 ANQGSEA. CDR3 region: CSDPGPGGDSPLHF. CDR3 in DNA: TGCAGCGACCCCGGACCAGGGGGTGATTCACCCCTCCACTTT.

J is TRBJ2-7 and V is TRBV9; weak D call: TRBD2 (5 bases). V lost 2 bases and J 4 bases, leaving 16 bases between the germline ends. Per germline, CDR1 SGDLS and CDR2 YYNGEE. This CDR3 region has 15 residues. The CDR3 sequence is CASSVEDAFVYEQYF. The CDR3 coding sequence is TGTGCCAGCAGCGTGGAGGATGCCTTCGTATACGAGCAGTACTTC.

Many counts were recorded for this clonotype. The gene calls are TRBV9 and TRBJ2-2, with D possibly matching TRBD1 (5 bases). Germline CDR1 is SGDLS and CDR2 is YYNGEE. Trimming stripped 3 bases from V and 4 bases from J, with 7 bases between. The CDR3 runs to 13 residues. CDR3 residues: CASSATVTGELFF. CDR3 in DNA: TGTGCCAGCAGCGCGACAGTCACCGGGGAGCTGTTTTTT.

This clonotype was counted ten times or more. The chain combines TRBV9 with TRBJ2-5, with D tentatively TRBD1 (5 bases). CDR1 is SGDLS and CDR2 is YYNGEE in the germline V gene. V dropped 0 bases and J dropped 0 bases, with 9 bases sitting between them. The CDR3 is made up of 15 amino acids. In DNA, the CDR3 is TGTGCCAGCAGCGTAGGTATCAGGGACCAAGAGACCCAGTACTTC. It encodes CASSVGIRDQETQYF.

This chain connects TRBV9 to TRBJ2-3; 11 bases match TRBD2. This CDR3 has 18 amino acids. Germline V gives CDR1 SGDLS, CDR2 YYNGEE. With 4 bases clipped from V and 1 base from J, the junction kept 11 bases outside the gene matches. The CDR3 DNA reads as TGTGCCAGCAGCCGGAATACCATAGCGGGGGGGGGCACAGATACGCAGTATTTT. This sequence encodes CASSRNTIAGGGTDTQYF.

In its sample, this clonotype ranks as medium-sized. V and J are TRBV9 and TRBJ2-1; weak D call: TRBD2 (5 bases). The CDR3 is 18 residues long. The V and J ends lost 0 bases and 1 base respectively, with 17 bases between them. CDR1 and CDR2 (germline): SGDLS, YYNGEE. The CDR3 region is CASSVATRVQGSYNEQFF. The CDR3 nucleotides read TGTGCCAGCAGCGTAGCTACGCGGGTCCAAGGGTCCTACAATGAGCAGTTCTTC.

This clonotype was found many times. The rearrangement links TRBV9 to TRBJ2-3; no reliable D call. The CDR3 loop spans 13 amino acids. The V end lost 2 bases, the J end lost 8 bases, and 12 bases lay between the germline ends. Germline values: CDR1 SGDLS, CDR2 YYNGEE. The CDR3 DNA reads TGTGCCAGCAGCGTTGGCCCCGGCGGTACGCAGTATTTT. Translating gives CASSVGPGGTQYF.

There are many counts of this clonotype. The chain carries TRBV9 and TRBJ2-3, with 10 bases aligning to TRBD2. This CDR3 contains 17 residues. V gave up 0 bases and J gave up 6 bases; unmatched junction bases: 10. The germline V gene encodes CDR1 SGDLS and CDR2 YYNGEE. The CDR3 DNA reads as TGTGCCAGCAGCGTAGAGCCCCTAGCGGGGGTCGGGGATACGCAGTATTTT. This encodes CASSVEPLAGVGDTQYF.

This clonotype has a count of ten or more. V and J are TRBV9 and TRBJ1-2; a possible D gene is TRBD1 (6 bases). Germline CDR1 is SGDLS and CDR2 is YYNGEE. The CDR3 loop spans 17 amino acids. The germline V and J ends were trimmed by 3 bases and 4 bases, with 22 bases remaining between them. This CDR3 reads CASSAGMGGSSLYGYTF. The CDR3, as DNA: TGTGCCAGCAGCGCCGGGATGGGGGGCAGCTCACTCTATGGCTACACCTTC.

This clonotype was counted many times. The CDR3 here is CASSRTSGSTGELFF. The DNA for the CDR3 is TGTGCCAGCAGCCGGACTAGCGGTAGCACCGGGGAGCTGTTTTTT. V usage is TRBV9 and J usage is TRBJ2-2, with 10 bases that match TRBD2. Trimming cost V 4 bases and J 4 bases; bases outside gene matches: 4. The CDR3 runs to 15 residues. Germline CDR1 reads SGDLS; CDR2 reads YYNGEE. Drawing the rest from reference TRBV9 and TRBJ2-2, the complete variable domain is DSGVTQTPKHLITATGQRVTLRCSPRSGDLSVYWYQQSLDQGLQFLIQYYNGEERAKGNILERFSAQQFPDLHSELNLSSLELGDSALYFCASSRTSGSTGELFFGEGSRLTVL.

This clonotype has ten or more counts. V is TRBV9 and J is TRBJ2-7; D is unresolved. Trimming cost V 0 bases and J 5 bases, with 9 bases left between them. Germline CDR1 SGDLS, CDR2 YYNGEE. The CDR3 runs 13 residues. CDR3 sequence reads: CASSVGPGDEQYF. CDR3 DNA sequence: TGTGCCAGCAGCGTAGGCCCTGGCGACGAGCAGTACTTC.

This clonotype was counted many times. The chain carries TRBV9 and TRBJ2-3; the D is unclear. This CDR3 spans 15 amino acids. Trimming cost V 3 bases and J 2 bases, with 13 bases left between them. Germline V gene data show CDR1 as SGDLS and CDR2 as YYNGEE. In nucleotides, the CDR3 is TGTGCCAGCAGCGAGAGCCCCGGCCCCACAGATACGCAGTATTTT. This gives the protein CASSESPGPTDTQYF.

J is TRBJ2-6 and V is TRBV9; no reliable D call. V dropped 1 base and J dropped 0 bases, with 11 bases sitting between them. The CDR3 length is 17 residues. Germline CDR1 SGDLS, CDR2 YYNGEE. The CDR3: CASSVSQAYSGANVLTF. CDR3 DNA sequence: TGTGCCAGCAGCGTAAGCCAGGCTTACTCTGGGGCCAACGTCCTGACTTTC.

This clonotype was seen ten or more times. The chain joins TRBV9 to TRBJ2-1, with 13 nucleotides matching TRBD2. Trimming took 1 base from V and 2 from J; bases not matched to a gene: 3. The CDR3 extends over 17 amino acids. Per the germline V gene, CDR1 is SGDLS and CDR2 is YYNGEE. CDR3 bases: TGTGCCAGCAGCGTAACGGGGACTAGCGGGACCTACAATGAGCAGTTCTTC. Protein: CASSVTGTSGTYNEQFF.

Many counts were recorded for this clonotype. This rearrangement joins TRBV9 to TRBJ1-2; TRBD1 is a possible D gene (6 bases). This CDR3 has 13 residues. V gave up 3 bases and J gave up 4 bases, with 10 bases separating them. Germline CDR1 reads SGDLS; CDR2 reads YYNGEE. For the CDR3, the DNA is TGTGCCAGCAGCGCCGGACAGCTCTATGGCTACACCTTC. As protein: CASSAGQLYGYTF.